Below are 3 T cell receptor beta chains sequenced from a single sample in a study of human T cells and chemical hapten exposure. Described time point: patch test 1, 2 weeks after DPC sensitization. Treatment meaning: therapeutic diphenylcyclopropenone sensitization with weekly scalp DPC. TCRdb re-called the RACE reads with MiXCR, one entry per CDR3 protein. Of under 85,000 distinct CDR3 sequences detected, approximately 10% appear once; the ten largest clones hold under 1.5%. Here the sequenced sample was whole blood, taken in connection with sensitization to the hapten diphenylcyclopropenone (DPC). These receptors came from a woman aged 45-65 years with alopecia areata. Some clones in this sample may be carry-over from other donors' samples.

The CDR3 spells CASNTGTYGYTF. Written as DNA, the CDR3 is TGTGCCAGCAATACAGGCACCTATGGCTACACCTTC. This chain uses TRBV28 with TRBJ1-2; weak D call: TRBD1 (5 bases). Between the trimmed V and J ends, which lost 7 bases and 4 bases, there was a span of 10 bases. This CDR3 is 12 amino acids long. Germline V CDR1 and CDR2: MDHEN, SYDVKM.

The chain recombines TRBV12-3 or TRBV12-4 with TRBJ1-6, with 8 positions matching TRBD1. J lost 6 bases, V lost 2 bases, and 6 bases had no gene match. This CDR3 has 16 amino acids. The CDR3 DNA reads TGTGCCAGCAGTTTATTTGGGACAGGCGGTAATTCACCCCTCCACTTT. It translates to CASSLFGTGGNSPLHF.

This clonotype was recorded a few times. The gene calls are TRBV5-1 and TRBJ2-5; D remains unclear. Germline CDR1 is SGHRS and CDR2 is YFSETQ. V was cut by 0 bases and J by 2 bases, with 5 bases left in between. CDR3 size: 13 residues. The CDR3 sequence: CASSLVGQETQYF. The DNA for the CDR3 is TGCGCCAGCAGCTTGGTTGGACAAGAGACCCAGTACTTC.